What follows describes a single T cell receptor (beta chain). What it binds is not known. Produced via immunoSEQ multiplex PCR; TCRdb's table is partial and in-frame only. The data hold roughly 84,000 clones, with 88% observed a single time. Between the trimmed V and J ends, which lost 0 bases and 7 bases, there was a span of 10 bases. The CDR3 runs 13 residues. The germline V gene has CDR1 SGHRS and CDR2 YFSETQ. The data derive from a study of T cells in localized non-small cell lung cancer. Notes on the study in general: For the top 100 tumor clones, a median around 55 also appeared in adjacent lung. The study found T cell clonality highest in uninvolved adjacent lung, above tumor. Greater T cell density in blood accompanied longer overall survival.

V and J are TRBV5-1 and TRBJ2-5, with D perhaps matching TRBD2 (5 bases). The clonotype comes from a woman aged 35 to 69 with stage I squamous cell lung carcinoma. The sample consisted of peripheral blood, taken before any cancer treatment. The CDR3 protein is CASSLGDRGTQYF. The CDR3 region has the DNA TGCGCCAGCAGCTTGGGAGACCGGGGGACCCAGTACTTC.